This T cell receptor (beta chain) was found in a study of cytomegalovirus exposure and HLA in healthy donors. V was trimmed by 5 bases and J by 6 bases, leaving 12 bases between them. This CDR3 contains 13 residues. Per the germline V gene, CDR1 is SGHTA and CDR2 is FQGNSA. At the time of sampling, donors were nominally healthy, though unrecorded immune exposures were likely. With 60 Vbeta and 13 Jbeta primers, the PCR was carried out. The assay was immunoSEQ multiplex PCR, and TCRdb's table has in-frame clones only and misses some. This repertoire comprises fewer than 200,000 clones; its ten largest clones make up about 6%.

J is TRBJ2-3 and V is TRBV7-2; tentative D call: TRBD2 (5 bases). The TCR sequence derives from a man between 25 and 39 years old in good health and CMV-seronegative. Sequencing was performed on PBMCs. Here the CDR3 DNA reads TGTGCCAGCAGCCGGACTCCCGGGGATACGCAGTATTTT. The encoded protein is CASSRTPGDTQYF.